This entry lists 14 T cell receptor beta chains sequenced from one sample in a study of shared clonotypes between healthy human individuals. Data came from immunoSEQ multiplex PCR; TCRdb stores just in-frame clones and leaves some out. Of under 2,000,000 clones in the sample, about 95% were seen once. Positively selected for CCR7, the CD45RO-negative cells used as naive CD8 cells excluded terminally differentiated effector memory CD45RA+ cells. Sequenced material: naive CD8+ T cells sorted from blood. The receptors originated from a man aged 18 to 35 in good health.

This sequence joins TRBV6-5 and TRBJ2-2; D perhaps matches TRBD1 (5 bases). CDR3 length: 13 amino acids. Germline CDR1 and CDR2: MNHEY and SVGAGI. V was shortened by 10 bases and J by 1 base, with 10 bases between the two germline ends. In DNA, the CDR3 is TGTGCCACAACAGGACAGAACACCGGGGAGCTGTTTTTT. It yields the protein CATTGQNTGELFF.

This clone appeared a single time. The chain is built from TRBV4-1 and TRBJ1-6, with D uncertain. V shed 1 base and J shed 7 bases, with 17 bases lying between them. Per germline, CDR1 MGHRA and CDR2 YSYEKL. The CDR3 extends over 17 amino acids. In DNA, the CDR3 is TGCGCCAGCAGCCAAGGGCCCACTGTGAGATGGAATTCACCCCTCCACTTT. It is translated as CASSQGPTVRWNSPLHF.

This sequence joins TRBV7-9 and TRBJ2-5; D is unresolved. Germline loops: CDR1 SEHNR, CDR2 FQNEAQ (reference sequence). The CDR3 runs to 14 residues. With 1 base removed from V and 7 bases from J, the gap between germline ends came to 13 bases. CDR3 nucleotides: TGTGCCAGCAGCTTAGAAGGGCCCTTGTGGACCCAGTACTTC. Protein: CASSLEGPLWTQYF. Supplemented by reference TRBV7-9 and TRBJ2-5, the full variable domain reads DTGVSQNPRHKITKRGQNVTFRCDPISEHNRLYWYRQTLGQGPEFLTYFQNEAQLEKSRLLSDRFSAERPKGSFSTLEIQRTEQGDSAMYLCASSLEGPLWTQYFGPGTRLLVL.

The V call is TRBV27, the J call TRBJ2-7; TRBD1 agrees at 9 bases. The CDR3 consists of 13 residues. The J segment lost 7 bases and the V segment lost 8 bases, leaving 9 bases of the junction unmatched. Germline V gene sequence: CDR1 MNHEY, CDR2 SMNVEV (reference sequence). The CDR3 is CASQGQGTGEQYF. The DNA of the CDR3 is TGTGCCAGCCAAGGACAGGGGACGGGGGAGCAGTACTTC.

As to this clone: This sample also contains other DNA sequences that code for the same CDR3. The chain is built from TRBV5-4 and TRBJ1-5; no firm D call. The CDR3 covers 12 residues. In germline, CDR1 is SGHNT, CDR2 YYREEE (reference sequence). V was trimmed by 0 bases and J by 6 bases, leaving 4 bases between them. The DNA for the CDR3 is TGTGCCAGCAGCTTGGAGGGTCAGCCCCAGCATTTT. Its translation: CASSLEGQPQHF.

The rearrangement links TRBV5-1 to TRBJ2-2; 12 positions agree with TRBD2. Losses at the gene ends were 4 bases for V and 6 bases for J; bases not matched to a gene: 13. Germline values: CDR1 SGHRS, CDR2 YFSETQ. The CDR3 is 18 amino acids. As DNA, the CDR3 is TGCGCCAGCAGCCCGCCCGGGACTCTAGCGGGGGGGCCCGGGGAGCTGTTTTTT. It codes for CASSPPGTLAGGPGELFF. Variable domain in full (rest from reference TRBV5-1 and TRBJ2-2): KAGVTQTPRYLIKTRGQQVTLSCSPISGHRSVSWYQQTPGQGLQFLFEYFSETQRNKGNFPGRFSGRQFSNSRSEMNVSTLELGDSALYLCASSPPGTLAGGPGELFFGEGSRLTVL.

A remark on this clone: The same CDR3 is also encoded by other DNA sequences in this sample. The V gene is TRBV29-1, the J gene TRBJ2-2; 8 bases agree with TRBD2. The J segment lost 4 bases and the V segment lost 7 bases, leaving 2 bases of the junction unmatched. Germline CDR1 and CDR2: SQVTM and ANQGSEA. This CDR3 contains 12 residues. The CDR3 region is CSAAGGTGELFF. The CDR3 nucleotides are TGCAGCGCGGCGGGGGGCACCGGGGAGCTGTTTTTT.

The CDR3 protein is CASSLSGYYSYEQYF. Written as DNA, the CDR3 is TGTGCCAGCAGTTTATCGGGGTACTACTCCTACGAGCAGTACTTC. The chain couples TRBV27 to TRBJ2-7; D not resolved. In germline, CDR1 is MNHEY, CDR2 SMNVEV (reference sequence). V was shortened by 0 bases and J by 0 bases, with 9 bases between the two germline ends. CDR3 length: 15 residues.

Turning to this clone: The DNA is left out, because the CDR3 cannot be placed on it with certainty; the CDR3 is given as TCRdb lists it. The chain has TRBV28 and TRBJ1-5. With termini counted, the CDR3 has 14 amino acids. The germline gives CDR1 MDHEN, CDR2 SYDVKM. CDR3 loop: CASSFGSGVQPQHF.

The V gene is TRBV5-6, the J gene TRBJ2-5, with 10 positions matching TRBD2. The DNA end favors TRBJ2-7, so the J call may be wrong. The CDR3 is 15 residues long. The V gene's germline CDR1 is SGHDT and CDR2 YYEEEE. The CDR3 region is CASSSGTSEAYEQYF. For the CDR3, the DNA is TGTGCCAGCAGCTCCGGGACTAGCGAGGCCTACGAGCAGTACTTC.

This CDR3 reads CASSVDMAGRGNEQFF. The CDR3 coding sequence is TGTGCCAGCAGCGTAGATATGGCGGGGCGAGGGAATGAGCAGTTCTTC. The chain has TRBV9 and TRBJ2-1, with a possible D match to TRBD2 (6 bases). V gave up 0 bases and J gave up 7 bases, with 17 bases separating them. The V gene's germline CDR1 is SGDLS and CDR2 YYNGEE. The CDR3 totals 16 residues.

This clone was counted only a few times. The genes are TRBV6-1 and TRBJ2-3; D is unresolved. The CDR3 is 16 amino acids. The V gene's germline CDR1 is MNHNS and CDR2 SASEGT. V was trimmed by 6 bases and J by 4 bases, leaving 20 bases between them. CDR3 sequence (DNA): TGTGCCAGCAGGGAACGCATCTCTTCTCAATCAGATACGCAGTATTTT. It codes for CASRERISSQSDTQYF.

The rearrangement links TRBV4-3 to TRBJ2-3; 9 positions agree with TRBD1. Per germline, CDR1 LGHNA and CDR2 YSLEER. The CDR3 covers 16 residues. V shed 4 bases and J 2 bases; nucleotides not matched to a gene: 7. The CDR3 coding sequence is TGCGCCAGCAGCCGCCTAGGGACAGGGAACACAGATACGCAGTATTTT. This encodes CASSRLGTGNTDTQYF.

This chain uses TRBV5-4 with TRBJ1-2, with 9 bases matching TRBD1. The CDR3 is 16 amino acids. The germline gives CDR1 SGHNT, CDR2 YYREEE (reference sequence). V dropped 4 bases and J dropped 6; count of bases not matched to a gene: 13. CDR3 nucleotides: TGTGCCAGCAGCCCCGAACAGGGGGCAAGGAGTGATGGCTACACCTTC. This translates into CASSPEQGARSDGYTF.